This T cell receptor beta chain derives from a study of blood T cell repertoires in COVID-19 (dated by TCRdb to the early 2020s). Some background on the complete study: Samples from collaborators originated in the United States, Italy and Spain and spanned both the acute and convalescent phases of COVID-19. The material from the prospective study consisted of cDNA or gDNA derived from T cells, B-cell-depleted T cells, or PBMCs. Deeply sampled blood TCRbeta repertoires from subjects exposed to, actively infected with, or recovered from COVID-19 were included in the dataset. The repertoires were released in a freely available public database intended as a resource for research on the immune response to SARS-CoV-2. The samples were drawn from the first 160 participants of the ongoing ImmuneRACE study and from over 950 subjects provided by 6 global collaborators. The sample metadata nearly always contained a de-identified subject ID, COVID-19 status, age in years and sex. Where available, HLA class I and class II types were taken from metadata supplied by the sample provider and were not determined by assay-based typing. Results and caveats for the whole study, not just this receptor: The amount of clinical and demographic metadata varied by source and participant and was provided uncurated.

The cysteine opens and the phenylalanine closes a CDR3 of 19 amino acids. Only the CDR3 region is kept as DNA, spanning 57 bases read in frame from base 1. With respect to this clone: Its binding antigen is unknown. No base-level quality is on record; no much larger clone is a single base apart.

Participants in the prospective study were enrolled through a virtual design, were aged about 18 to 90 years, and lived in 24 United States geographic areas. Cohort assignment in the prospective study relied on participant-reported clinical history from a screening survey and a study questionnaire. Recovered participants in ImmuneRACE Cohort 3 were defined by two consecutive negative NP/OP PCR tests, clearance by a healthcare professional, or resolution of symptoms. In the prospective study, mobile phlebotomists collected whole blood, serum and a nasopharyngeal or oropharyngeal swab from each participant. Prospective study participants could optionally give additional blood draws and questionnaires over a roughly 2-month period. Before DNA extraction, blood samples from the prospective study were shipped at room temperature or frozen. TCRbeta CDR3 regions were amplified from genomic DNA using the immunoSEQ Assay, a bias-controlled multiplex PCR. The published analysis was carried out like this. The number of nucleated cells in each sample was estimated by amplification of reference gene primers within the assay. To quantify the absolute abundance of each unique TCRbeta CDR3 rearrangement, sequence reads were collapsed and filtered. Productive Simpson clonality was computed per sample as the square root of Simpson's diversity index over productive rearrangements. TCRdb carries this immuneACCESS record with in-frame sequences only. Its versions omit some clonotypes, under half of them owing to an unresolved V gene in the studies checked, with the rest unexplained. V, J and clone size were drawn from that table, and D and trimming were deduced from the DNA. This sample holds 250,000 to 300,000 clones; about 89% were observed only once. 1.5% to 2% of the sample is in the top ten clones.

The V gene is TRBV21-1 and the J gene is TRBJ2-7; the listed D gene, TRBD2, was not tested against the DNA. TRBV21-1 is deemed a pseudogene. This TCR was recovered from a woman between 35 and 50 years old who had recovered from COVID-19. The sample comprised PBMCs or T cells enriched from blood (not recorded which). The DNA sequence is TGTGCCAGCAGCAAAGCTGTAGGCGGGACCCCAGCTCGAAGCTACGAGCAGTACTTC. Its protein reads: CASSKAVGGTPARSYEQYF.